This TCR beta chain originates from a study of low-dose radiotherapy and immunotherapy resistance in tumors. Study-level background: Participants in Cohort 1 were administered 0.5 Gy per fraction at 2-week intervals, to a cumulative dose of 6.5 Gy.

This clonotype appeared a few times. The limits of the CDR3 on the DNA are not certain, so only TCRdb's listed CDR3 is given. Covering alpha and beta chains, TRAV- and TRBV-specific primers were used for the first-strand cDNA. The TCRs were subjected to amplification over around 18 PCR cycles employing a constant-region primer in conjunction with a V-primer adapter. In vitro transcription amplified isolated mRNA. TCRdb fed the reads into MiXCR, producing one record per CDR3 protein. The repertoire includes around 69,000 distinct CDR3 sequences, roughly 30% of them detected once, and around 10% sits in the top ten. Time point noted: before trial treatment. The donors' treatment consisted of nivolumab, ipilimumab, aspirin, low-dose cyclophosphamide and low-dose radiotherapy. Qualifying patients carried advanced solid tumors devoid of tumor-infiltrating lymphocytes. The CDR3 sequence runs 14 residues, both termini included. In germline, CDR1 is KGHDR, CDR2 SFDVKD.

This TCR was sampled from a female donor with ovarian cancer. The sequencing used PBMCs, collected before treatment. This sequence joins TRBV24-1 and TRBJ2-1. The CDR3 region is CATSDLHQLDEQFF.